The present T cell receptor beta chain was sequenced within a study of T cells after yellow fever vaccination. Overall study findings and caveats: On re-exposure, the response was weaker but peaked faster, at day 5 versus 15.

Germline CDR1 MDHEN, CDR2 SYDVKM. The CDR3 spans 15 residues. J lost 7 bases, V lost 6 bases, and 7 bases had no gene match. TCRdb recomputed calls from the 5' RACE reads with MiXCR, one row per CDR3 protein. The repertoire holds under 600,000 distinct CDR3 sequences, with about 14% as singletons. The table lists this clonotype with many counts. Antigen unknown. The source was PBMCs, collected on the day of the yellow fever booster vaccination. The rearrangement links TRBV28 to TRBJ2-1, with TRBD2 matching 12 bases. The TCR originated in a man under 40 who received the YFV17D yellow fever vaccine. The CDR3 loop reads CASSSLAGGLNEQFF. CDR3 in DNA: TGTGCCAGCAGCTCTCTAGCGGGAGGGCTAAATGAGCAGTTCTTC.